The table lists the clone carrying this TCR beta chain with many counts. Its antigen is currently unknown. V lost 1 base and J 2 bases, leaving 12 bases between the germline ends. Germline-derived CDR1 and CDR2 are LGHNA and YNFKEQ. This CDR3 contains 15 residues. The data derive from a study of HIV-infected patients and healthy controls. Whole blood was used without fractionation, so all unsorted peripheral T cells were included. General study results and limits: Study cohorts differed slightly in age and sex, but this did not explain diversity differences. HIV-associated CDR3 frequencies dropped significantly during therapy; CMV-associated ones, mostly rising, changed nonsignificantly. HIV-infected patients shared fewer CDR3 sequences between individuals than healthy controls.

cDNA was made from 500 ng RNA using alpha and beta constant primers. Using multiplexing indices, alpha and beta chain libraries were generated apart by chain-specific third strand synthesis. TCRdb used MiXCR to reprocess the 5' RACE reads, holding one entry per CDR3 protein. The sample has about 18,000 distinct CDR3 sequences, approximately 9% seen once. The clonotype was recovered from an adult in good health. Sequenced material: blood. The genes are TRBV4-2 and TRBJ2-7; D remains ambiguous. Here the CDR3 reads CASSQAQTQPYEQYF. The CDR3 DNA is TGTGCCAGCAGCCAAGCCCAGACCCAGCCCTACGAGCAGTACTTC.